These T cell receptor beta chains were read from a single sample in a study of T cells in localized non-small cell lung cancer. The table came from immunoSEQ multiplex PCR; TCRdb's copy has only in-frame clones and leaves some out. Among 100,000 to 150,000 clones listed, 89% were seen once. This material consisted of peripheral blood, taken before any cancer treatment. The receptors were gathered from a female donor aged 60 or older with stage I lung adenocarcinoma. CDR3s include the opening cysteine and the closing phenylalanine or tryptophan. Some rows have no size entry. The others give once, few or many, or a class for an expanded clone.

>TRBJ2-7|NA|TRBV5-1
CASSWGLAGGGEQYF
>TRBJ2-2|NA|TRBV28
CASSPWAGANTGELFF
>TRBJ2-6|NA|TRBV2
CASGLGALNVLTF
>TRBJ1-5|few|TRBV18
CASSPGEFNQPQHF
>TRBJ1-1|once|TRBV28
CAITHRQGPNTEAFF
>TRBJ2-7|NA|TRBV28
CASTTGRYEQYF
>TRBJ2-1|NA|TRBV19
CASLRRGDRNEQFF
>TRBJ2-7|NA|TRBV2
CASRGQGSEQYF
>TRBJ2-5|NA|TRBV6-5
CASSYWGIGETQYF
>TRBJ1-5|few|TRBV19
CASSIDRGQPQHF
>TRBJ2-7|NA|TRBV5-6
CASSWPITPYEQYF
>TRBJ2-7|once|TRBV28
CASSGPISYEQYF
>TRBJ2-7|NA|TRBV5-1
CASSSFNGGFAYEQYF
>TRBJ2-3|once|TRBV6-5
CASSPQPSSTDTQYF
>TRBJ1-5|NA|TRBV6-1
CASSEAELTQHF
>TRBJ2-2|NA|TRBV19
CASSTLAGVGELFF
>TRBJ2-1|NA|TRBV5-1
CASSPGLGGPSYNEQFF
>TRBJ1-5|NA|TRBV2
CASSVPNQPQHF
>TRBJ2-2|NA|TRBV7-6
CASSLEPGLATLGGNTGELFF
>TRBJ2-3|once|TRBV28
CASSSLSPTSSTDTQYF
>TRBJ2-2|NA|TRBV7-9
CASSHYRGLGTGELFF
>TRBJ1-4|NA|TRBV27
CASSLSGWREKLFF
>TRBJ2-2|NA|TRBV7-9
CASSPGLAGAGELFF
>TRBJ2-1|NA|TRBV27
CASSTRIAGASYNEQFF
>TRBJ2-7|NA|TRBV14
CASSPRGGSYEQYF
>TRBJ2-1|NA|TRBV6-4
CASGPGTSANEQFF
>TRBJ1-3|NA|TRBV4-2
CASSSTGPSGGNTIYF
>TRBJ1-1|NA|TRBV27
CASSKTGTKVNTEAFF
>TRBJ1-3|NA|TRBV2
CASSEGTSSSGNTIYF
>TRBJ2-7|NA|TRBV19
CASSIDGGRASEQYF
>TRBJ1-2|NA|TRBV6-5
CASSYSTGGGYGYTF
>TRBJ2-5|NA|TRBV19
CASSSLIGGAETQYF
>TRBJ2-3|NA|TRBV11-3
CASSSGLAGGRATDTQYF
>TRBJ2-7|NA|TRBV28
CASTGSRYEQYF
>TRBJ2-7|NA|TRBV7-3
CASSASSGRAYEQYF
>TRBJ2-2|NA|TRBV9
CASSVVLTGELFF
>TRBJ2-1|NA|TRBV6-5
CASSYSGSYNEQFF
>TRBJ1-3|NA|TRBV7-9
CASSPGQLSGNTIYF
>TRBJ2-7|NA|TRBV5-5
CASSRGGEQYF
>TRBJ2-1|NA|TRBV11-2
CASSRTSGTNEQFF
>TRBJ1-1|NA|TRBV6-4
CTLTGQENTEAFF
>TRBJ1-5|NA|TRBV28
CASGQGAGQPQHF
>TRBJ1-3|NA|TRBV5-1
CASSQLLQGRTGNTIYF
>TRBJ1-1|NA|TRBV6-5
CASSYSLLNTEAFF
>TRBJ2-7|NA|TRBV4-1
CASSQDRGRGKQYF
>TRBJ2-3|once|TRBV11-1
CASSLGAGWGTDTQYF